The 9 T cell receptor beta chains presented below share a single source sample, sequenced in a study of regulatory T cells in long-lasting Graves disease. HTBI primers from iRepertoire and Arm-PCR of CDR3 regions yielded the TCR beta libraries. TCRdb processed the multiplex PCR reads anew with MiXCR; each CDR3 protein has one entry. The sample records about 420,000 distinct CDR3 sequences, about a sixth being singletons. Described time point: newly diagnosed GD, antithyroid drugs for less than 3 months. PBMC RNA was the source of the TCR library. These records were also assigned to another study, of T cells in Graves' hyperthyroidism and ophthalmopathy.

The sample consisted of peripheral blood mononuclear cells (PBMCs), taken at new diagnosis, from a patient treated with antithyroid drugs. These receptor sequences come from a woman in her late teens or twenties with Graves disease.

This clonotype occurred many times. The chain is built from TRBV20-1 and TRBJ2-3, with 10 bases lining up with TRBD2. CDR3 length equals 15 residues. The V and J ends lost 1 base and 2 bases, in that order; junction bases with no gene match: 3. The germline V gene encodes CDR1 DFQATT and CDR2 SNEGSKA (reference sequence). Written as DNA, the CDR3 is TGCAGTGCTAGAGGGACTAGCGGAGCCACAGATACGCAGTATTTT. Amino acid sequence: CSARGTSGATDTQYF.

V usage is TRBV10-1 and J usage is TRBJ2-4; TRBD1 matches at 8 bases. Germline values: CDR1 WNHNN, CDR2 SYGVQD (reference sequence). The CDR3 is 14 residues long. The ends lost 3 bases at V and 7 bases at J; junction bases unmatched: 5. The CDR3 bases are TGCGCCAGCAGTGATGTCGGACAGGGCAACATTCAGTACTTC. Translated, it gives CASSDVGQGNIQYF.

This clonotype was counted at least ten times. The chain recombines TRBV27 with TRBJ2-7; a weak D match, TRBD2 (6 bases). Germline CDR1 MNHEY, CDR2 SMNVEV (reference sequence). The CDR3 totals 16 residues. The V and J ends lost 1 base and 3 bases respectively, with 16 bases between them. The CDR3 loop reads CASSLYGRLAFYEQYF. In DNA form, the CDR3 reads TGTGCCAGCAGTTTATATGGGCGTCTAGCGTTCTACGAGCAGTACTTC.

In its sample, this clonotype was seen many times. This chain uses TRBV27 with TRBJ2-7; D not resolved. The V and J ends lost 0 bases and 5 bases respectively, with 11 bases between them. Germline V gene lookup returns CDR1 MNHEY and CDR2 SMNVEV (reference sequence). The CDR3 runs to 14 residues. The CDR3 reads CASSLSTTNHEQYF. CDR3 DNA sequence: TGTGCCAGCAGTTTATCGACCACAAACCACGAGCAGTACTTC.

The rearrangement uses TRBV5-5 and TRBJ2-7; TRBD1 is a possible D gene (6 bases). Germline assignment: CDR1 SGHKS and CDR2 YYEKEE (reference sequence). There are 14 residues in the CDR3. Trimming removed 4 bases from V and 0 bases from J, with 11 bases in between. The CDR3 is CASSKDSNSYEQYF. The CDR3 bases are TGTGCCAGCAGCAAGGACAGTAACTCCTACGAGCAGTACTTC.

The chain joins TRBV5-1 to TRBJ2-3; 8 nucleotides match TRBD1. This CDR3 comprises 16 residues. Germline lookup yields CDR1 SGHRS and CDR2 YFSETQ. V shed 4 bases and J 3 bases; nucleotides not matched to a gene: 10. This chain's CDR3 is CASSLPTGTGTDTQYF. The CDR3 DNA follows: TGCGCCAGCAGCCTACCGACCGGGACAGGAACAGATACGCAGTATTTT. The variable domain in full, completed from reference TRBV5-1 and TRBJ2-3, reads KAGVTQTPRYLIKTRGQQVTLSCSPISGHRSVSWYQQTPGQGLQFLFEYFSETQRNKGNFPGRFSGRQFSNSRSEMNVSTLELGDSALYLCASSLPTGTGTDTQYFGPGTRLTVL.

There are many counts of this clonotype. The V and J genes are TRBV7-2 and TRBJ1-5; no clear D gene. Trimming removed 3 bases from V and 0 bases from J, with 9 bases in between. The germline V gene has CDR1 SGHTA and CDR2 FQGNSA. The CDR3 runs 15 residues. The CDR3 reads CASSFQGNSNQPQHF. The CDR3 nucleotides read TGTGCCAGCAGCTTTCAAGGCAATAGCAATCAGCCCCAGCATTTT.

This clonotype was seen a few times. The chain recombines TRBV27 with TRBJ2-2; TRBD1 agrees at 7 bases. CDR1 MNHEY and CDR2 SMNVEV come from the germline V gene (reference sequence). J was trimmed by 2 bases and V by 3 bases; bases with no gene match: 6. This CDR3 has 16 residues. CDR3 sequence: CASSFADRVNTGELFF. CDR3 bases: TGTGCCAGCAGTTTCGCCGACAGGGTAAACACCGGGGAGCTGTTTTTT.

This clonotype has more than one count but fewer than ten. The V and J genes are TRBV4-3 and TRBJ1-5, with D unresolved. This CDR3 has 15 amino acids. Trimming removed 3 bases at V and 0 bases at J, with 9 bases between. Germline CDR1 LGHNA, CDR2 YSLEER. The CDR3 DNA sequence: TGCGCCAGCAGCCATGGACGGTTTAGCAATCAGCCCCAGCATTTT. This codes for CASSHGRFSNQPQHF.